This T cell receptor beta chain originates from a study of blood T cells in healthy people across ages. CDR3 length equals 16 residues. Germline V gives CDR1 SGHAT, CDR2 FQNNGV. Trimming took off 4 bases at V and 0 bases at J, with 15 bases between the two ends. This clonotype was detected only once. Then a second PCR, running about 7 to 11 cycles, was carried out with a sample-barcoded 5' primer and a J-beta primer mix. TCRdb independently ran MiXCR on the 5' RACE reads; one entry per CDR3 protein. The top ten hold about 2.1% of the sample, which has over 1.5 million distinct CDR3 sequences, around half seen once.

The clonotype originates from a woman in her forties in good health. Specimen: blood. This chain connects TRBV11-2 to TRBJ1-2; the D is unclear. The CDR3 nucleotides read TGTGCCAGCAGCTCCACTAGGGCAGCAGCTAACTATGGCTACACCTTC. Its translation is CASSSTRAAANYGYTF.